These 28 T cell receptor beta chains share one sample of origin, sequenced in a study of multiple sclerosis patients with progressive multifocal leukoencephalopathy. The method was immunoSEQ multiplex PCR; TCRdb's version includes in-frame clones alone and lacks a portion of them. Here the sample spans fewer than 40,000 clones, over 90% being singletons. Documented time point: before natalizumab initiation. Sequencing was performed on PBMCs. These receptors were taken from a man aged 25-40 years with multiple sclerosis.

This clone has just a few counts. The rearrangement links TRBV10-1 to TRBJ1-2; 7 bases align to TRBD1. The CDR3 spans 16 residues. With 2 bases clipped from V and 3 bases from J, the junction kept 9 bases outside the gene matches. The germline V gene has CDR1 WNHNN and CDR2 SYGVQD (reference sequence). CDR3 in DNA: TGCGCCAGCAGTGAGACAGGGGTGGGAGAGGACTATGGCTACACCTTC. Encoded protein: CASSETGVGEDYGYTF.

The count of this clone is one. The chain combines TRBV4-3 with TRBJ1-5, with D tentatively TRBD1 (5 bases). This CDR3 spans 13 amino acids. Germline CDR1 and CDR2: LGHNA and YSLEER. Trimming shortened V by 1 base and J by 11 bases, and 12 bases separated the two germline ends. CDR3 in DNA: TGCGCCAGCAGCCAAGTGACCAGGGCAGCCCAGCATTTT. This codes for CASSQVTRAAQHF.

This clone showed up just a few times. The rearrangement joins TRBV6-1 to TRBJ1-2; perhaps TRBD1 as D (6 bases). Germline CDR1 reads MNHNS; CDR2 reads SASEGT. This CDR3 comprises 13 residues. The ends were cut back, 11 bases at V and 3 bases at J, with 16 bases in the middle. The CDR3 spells CAGHGQFDYGYTF. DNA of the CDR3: TGTGCCGGGCACGGACAGTTTGACTATGGCTACACCTTC.

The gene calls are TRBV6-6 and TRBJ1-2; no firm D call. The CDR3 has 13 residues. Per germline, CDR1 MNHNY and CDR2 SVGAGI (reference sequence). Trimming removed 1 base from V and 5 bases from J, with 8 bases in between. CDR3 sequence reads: CASSYLTEYGYTF. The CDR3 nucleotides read TGTGCCAGCAGTTACTTGACGGAGTATGGCTACACCTTC.

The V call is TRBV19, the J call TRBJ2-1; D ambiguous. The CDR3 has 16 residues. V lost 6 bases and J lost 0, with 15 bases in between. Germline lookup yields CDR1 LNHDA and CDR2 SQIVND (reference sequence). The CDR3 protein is CASSPGRRISYNEQFF. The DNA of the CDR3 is TGTGCCAGTAGCCCGGGTAGGCGGATCTCCTACAATGAGCAGTTCTTC.

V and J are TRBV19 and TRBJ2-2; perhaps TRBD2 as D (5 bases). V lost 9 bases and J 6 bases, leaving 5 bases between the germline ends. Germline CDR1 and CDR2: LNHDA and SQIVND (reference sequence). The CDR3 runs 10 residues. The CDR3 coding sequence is TGTGCCAGCGGGGCCGGGGAGCTGTTTTTT. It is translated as CASGAGELFF.

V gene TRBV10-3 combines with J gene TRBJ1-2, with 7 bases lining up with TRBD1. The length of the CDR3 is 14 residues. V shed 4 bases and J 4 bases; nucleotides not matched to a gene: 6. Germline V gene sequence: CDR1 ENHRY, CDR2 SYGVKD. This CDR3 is CAISGWAGGYGYTF. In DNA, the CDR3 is TGTGCCATCAGTGGCTGGGCAGGGGGCTATGGCTACACCTTC.

The CDR3 nucleotides are TGTGCCAGCTCACCGCCCCCACCTAACGACCGGGAGCTGTTTTTT. Amino acid sequence: CASSPPPPNDRELFF. The chain has TRBV18 and TRBJ2-2; D remains ambiguous. The CDR3 has 15 amino acids. Trimming shortened V by 3 bases and J by 9 bases, and 17 bases separated the two germline ends. From germline, CDR1 is KGHSH and CDR2 LQKENI.

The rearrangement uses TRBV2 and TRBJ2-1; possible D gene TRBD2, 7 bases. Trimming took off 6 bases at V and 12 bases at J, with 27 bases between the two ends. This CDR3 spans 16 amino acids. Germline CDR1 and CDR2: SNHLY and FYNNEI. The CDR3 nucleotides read TGTGCCAGCAGCTTATTGGCGGGAGCCTCCAGAGGGGGGCAGTTCTTC. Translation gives CASSLLAGASRGGQFF.

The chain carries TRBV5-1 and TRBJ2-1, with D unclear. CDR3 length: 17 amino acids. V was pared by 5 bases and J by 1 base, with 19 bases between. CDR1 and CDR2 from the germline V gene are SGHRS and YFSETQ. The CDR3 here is CASSLIGLGKSYNEQFF. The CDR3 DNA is TGCGCCAGCAGTTTGATAGGTCTTGGGAAATCCTACAATGAGCAGTTCTTC.

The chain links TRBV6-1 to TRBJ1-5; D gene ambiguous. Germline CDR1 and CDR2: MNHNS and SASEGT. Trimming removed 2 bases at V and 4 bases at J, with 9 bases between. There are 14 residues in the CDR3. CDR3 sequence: CASSELLGNQPQHF. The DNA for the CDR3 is TGTGCCAGCAGTGAACTGCTGGGTAATCAGCCCCAGCATTTT.

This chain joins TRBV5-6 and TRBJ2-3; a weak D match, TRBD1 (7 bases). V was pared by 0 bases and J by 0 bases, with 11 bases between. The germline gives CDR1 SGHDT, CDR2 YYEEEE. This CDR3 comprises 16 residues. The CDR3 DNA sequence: TGTGCCAGCAGCTTGGCGACAGGGAGGAGCACAGATACGCAGTATTTT. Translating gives CASSLATGRSTDTQYF. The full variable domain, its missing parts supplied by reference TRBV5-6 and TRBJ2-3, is DAGVTQSPTHLIKTRGQQVTLRCSPKSGHDTVSWYQQALGQGPQFIFQYYEEEERQRGNFPDRFSGHQFPNYSSELNVNALLLGDSALYLCASSLATGRSTDTQYFGPGTRLTVL.

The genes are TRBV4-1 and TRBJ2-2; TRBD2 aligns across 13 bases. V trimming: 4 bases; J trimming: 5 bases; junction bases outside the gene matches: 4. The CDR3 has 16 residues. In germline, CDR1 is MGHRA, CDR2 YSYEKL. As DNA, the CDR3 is TGCGCCAGCAGCCTAGGGACTAGCGGGAATACCGGGGAGCTGTTTTTT. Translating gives CASSLGTSGNTGELFF.

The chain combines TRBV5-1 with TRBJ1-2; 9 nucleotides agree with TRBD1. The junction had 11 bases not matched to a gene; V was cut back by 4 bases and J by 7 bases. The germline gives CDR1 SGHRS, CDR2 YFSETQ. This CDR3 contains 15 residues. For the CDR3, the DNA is TGCGCCAGCAGCCTCAACTTGAGACAGGGGGGTGGCTACACCTTC. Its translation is CASSLNLRQGGGYTF.

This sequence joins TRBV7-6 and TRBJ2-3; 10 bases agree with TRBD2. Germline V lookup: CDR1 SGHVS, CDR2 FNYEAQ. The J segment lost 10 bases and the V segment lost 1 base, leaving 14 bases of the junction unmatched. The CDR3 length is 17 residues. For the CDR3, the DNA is TGTGCCAGCAGCTTAGGAATGGCTAGCGGGGGCCTCGTCGCGCAGTATTTT. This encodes CASSLGMASGGLVAQYF.

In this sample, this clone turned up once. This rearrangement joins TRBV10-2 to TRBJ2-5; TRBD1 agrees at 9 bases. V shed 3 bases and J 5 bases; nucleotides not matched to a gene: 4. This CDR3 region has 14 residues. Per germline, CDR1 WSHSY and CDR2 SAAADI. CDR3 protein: CASSEQGARETQYF. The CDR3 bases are TGCGCCAGCAGTGAACAGGGGGCGCGGGAGACCCAGTACTTC.

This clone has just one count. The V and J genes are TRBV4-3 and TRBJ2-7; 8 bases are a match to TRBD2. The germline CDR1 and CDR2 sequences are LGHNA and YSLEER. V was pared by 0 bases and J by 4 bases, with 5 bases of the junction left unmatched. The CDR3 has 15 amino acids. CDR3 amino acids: CASSQDALAVYEQYF. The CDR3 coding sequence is TGCGCCAGCAGCCAAGATGCACTAGCGGTGTACGAGCAGTACTTC.

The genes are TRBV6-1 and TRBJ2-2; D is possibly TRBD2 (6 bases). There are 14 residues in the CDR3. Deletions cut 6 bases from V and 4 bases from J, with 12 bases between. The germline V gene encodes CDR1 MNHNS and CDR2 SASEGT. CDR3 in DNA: TGTGCCAGCAGCCTACTAGCAGGCACCGGGGAGCTGTTTTTT. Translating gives CASSLLAGTGELFF.

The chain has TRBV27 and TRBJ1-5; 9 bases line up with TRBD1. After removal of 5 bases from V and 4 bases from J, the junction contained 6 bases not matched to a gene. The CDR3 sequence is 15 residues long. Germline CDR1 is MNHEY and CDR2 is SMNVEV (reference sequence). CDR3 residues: CASSGTGGRNQPQHF. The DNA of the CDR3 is TGTGCCAGCAGTGGAACAGGGGGCAGGAATCAGCCCCAGCATTTT.

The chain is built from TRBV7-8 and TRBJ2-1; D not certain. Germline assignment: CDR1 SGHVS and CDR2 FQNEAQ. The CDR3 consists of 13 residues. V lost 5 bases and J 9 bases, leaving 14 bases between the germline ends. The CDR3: CASSPPEVGEQFF. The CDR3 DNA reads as TGTGCCAGCAGCCCCCCCGAGGTGGGTGAGCAGTTCTTC.

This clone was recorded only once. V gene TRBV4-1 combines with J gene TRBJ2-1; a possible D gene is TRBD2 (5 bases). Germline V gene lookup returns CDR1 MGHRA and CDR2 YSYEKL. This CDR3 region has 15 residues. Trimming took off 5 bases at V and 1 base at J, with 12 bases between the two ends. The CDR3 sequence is CASSGQDWSYNEQFF. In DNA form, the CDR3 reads TGCGCCAGCAGCGGCCAGGACTGGTCCTACAATGAGCAGTTCTTC.

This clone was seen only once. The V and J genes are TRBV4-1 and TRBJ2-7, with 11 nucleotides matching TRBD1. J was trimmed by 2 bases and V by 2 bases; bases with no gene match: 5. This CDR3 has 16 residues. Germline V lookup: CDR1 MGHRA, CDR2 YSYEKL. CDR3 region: CASSQWGQGVPYEQYF. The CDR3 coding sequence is TGCGCCAGCAGCCAATGGGGACAGGGGGTCCCCTACGAGCAGTACTTC.

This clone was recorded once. This CDR3 is CASSAGGAGGNEKLFF. As DNA, the CDR3 is TGTGCCAGCAGCGCCGGGGGGGCAGGTGGAAATGAAAAACTGTTTTTT. The chain joins TRBV9 to TRBJ1-4, with a weak D call TRBD1 (6 bases). The CDR3 contains 16 residues. The germline CDR1 and CDR2 sequences are SGDLS and YYNGEE. V shed 3 bases and J shed 5 bases, with 17 bases lying between them.

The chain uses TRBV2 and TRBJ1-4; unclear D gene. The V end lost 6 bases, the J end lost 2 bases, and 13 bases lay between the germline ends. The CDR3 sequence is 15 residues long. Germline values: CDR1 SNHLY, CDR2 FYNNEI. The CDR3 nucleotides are TGTGCCAGCAGGAAGGTTTGGAACACTAATGAAAAACTGTTTTTT. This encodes CASRKVWNTNEKLFF.

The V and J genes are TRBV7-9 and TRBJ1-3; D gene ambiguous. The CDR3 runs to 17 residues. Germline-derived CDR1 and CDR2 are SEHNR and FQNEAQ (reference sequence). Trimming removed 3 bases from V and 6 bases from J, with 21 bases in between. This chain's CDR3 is CASSLSGLGLSENTIYF. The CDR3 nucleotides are TGTGCCAGCAGCTTGTCTGGATTAGGTCTTTCCGAAAACACCATATATTTT.

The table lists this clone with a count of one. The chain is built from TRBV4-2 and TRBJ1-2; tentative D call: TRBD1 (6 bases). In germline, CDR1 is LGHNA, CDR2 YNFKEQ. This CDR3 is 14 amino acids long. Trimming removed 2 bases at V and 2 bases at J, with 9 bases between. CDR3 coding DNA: TGTGCCAGCAGCCAACAAAGGGGGAACTATGGCTACACCTTC. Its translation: CASSQQRGNYGYTF.

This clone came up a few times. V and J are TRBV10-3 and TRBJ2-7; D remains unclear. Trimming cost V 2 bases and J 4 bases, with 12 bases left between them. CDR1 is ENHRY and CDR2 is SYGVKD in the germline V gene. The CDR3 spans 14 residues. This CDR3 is CAISEARGGYEQYF. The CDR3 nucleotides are TGTGCCATCAGTGAGGCCCGAGGTGGGTACGAGCAGTACTTC.

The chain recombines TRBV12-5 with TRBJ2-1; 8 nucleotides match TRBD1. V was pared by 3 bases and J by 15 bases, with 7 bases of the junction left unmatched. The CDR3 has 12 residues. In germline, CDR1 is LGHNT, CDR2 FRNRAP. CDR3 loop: CASGFSDRVWFF. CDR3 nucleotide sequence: TGTGCTAGTGGTTTCTCGGACAGGGTATGGTTCTTC.